This T cell receptor (beta chain) came from a study of regulatory T cells in long-lasting Graves disease. Arm-PCR of CDR3 regions and iRepertoire HTBI primers were used to build TCR beta libraries. TCRdb used MiXCR to reprocess the multiplex PCR reads, holding one entry per CDR3 protein. The table has 400,000 to 600,000 distinct CDR3 sequences, 20% to 25% seen once; the top ten hold more than 6%. J gave up 0 bases and V 6 bases, and 3 bases lay outside the gene matches. Germline CDR1 reads SQVTM; CDR2 reads ANQGSEA. The CDR3 runs 13 residues. Time point indicated: persistent/refractory GD, antithyroid drugs over 5 years with positive TRAb. PBMC-derived RNA was used for the TCR library. Points on this clonotype: Its matching antigen is unknown.

Findings of the study overall: Among samples with persistent disease, TRBV28, TRBJ1-2 and TRBJ2-5 were favored.

The material sequenced was peripheral blood mononuclear cells (PBMCs), taken when the disease was refractory, from a patient treated with antithyroid drugs. The TCR sequence derives from a female donor with Graves disease. The chain uses TRBV29-1 and TRBJ1-1, with TRBD1 matching 8 bases. The CDR3 region has the DNA TGCAGCGTGGGACAGGTTTTGAACACTGAAGCTTTCTTT. Translation gives CSVGQVLNTEAFF.